These 4 T cell receptor beta chains originate from one sample sequenced in a study of beta chain features in type 1 diabetes. These receptors have no known antigen. Isolated RNA was reverse transcribed in full, so expressed TCRB transcripts were sequenced. Data came from immunoSEQ multiplex PCR; TCRdb stores just in-frame clones and leaves some out. The top ten hold around 0.7% of the sample, which has approximately 70,000 clones, around 49% seen once. Study-level points and caveats: Moderate yet significant TCRB CDR3 shortening was seen in Type 1 diabetes patients in all four CD4+ subsets.

The sample comprised central memory CD4+ T cells from blood. Source of these receptors: a man in his thirties or forties with type 1 diabetes.

J is TRBJ2-7 and V is TRBV29-1, with TRBD2 matching 11 bases. CDR3 length equals 13 residues. Germline CDR1 reads SQVTM; CDR2 reads ANQGSEA. With V trimmed by 6 bases and J by 1 base, 2 bases remained unmatched. The DNA of the CDR3 is TGCAGCGTGGGGACTAGCGGATCCTACGAGCAGTACTTC. It codes for CSVGTSGSYEQYF.

The V call is TRBV11-2, the J call TRBJ2-4, with D maybe TRBD1 (5 bases). Trimming took off 1 base at V and 1 base at J, with 5 bases between the two ends. Per the germline V gene, CDR1 is SGHAT and CDR2 is FQNNGV. The CDR3 spans 14 residues. CDR3 sequence reads: CASSLAGAKNIQYF. In DNA, the CDR3 is TGTGCCAGCAGCTTAGCAGGGGCCAAAAACATTCAGTACTTC.

The chain has TRBV18 and TRBJ2-7; no reliable D call. This CDR3 has 14 amino acids. The V gene's germline CDR1 is KGHSH and CDR2 LQKENI. V dropped 0 bases and J dropped 1 base, with 7 bases sitting between them. The CDR3 DNA reads TGTGCCAGCTCACCACCGTGGCCTTCCTACGAGCAGTACTTC. Protein sequence: CASSPPWPSYEQYF.

The chain is built from TRBV7-8 and TRBJ1-5; no firm D call. The ends were cut back, 6 bases at V and 2 bases at J, with 20 bases in the middle. In germline, CDR1 is SGHVS, CDR2 FQNEAQ. The CDR3 loop spans 17 amino acids. CDR3 DNA: TGTGCCAGCAGTTCGGGAGGCGTCTTGAGGGGCAATCAGCCCCAGCATTTT. This gives the protein CASSSGGVLRGNQPQHF.